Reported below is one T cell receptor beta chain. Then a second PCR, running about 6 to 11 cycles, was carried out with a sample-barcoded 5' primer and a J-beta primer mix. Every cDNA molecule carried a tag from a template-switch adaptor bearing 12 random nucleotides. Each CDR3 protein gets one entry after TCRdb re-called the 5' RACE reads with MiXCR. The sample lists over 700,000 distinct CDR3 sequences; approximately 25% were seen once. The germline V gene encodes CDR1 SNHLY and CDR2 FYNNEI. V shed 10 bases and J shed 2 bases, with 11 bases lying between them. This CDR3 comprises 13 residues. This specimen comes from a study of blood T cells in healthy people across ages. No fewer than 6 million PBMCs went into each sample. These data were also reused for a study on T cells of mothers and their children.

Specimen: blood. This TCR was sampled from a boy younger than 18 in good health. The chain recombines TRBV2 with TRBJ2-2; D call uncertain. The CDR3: CAILTYNTGELFF. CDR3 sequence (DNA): TGTGCCATCCTGACATACAACACCGGGGAGCTGTTTTTT. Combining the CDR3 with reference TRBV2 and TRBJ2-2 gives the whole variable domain EPEVTQTPSHQVTQMGQEVILRCVPISNHLYFYWYRQILGQKVEFLVSFYNNEISEKSEIFDDQFSVERPDGSNFTLKIRSTKLEDSAMYFCAILTYNTGELFFGEGSRLTVL.